This record covers a single TCR beta chain. What it binds is unknown. V lost 4 bases and J lost 7; bases outside the gene matches: 18. This CDR3 is built from 17 residues. CDR1 is SGHRS and CDR2 is YFSETQ in the germline V gene. These data belong to a study of shared clonotypes between healthy human individuals. Study-level information: The donor group consisted of a couple of women and a few men, aged 18 to 49.

Libraries were prepared by immunoSEQ multiplex PCR; TCRdb keeps only in-frame clonotypes and omits some of them. Among fewer than 600,000 clones listed, about 85% were seen once. Findings of the study overall: With few donors, the genetic and exposure-history diversity represented was limited. Sample collection involved blood only; tissue repertoires are likely different.

The chain links TRBV5-1 to TRBJ1-2; the match to TRBD1 covers 8 bases. The sequencing sample was made of PBMCs. The clonotype originates from a woman aged 35 to 49 in good health. Some clones in this sample may be carry-over from other donors' samples. The CDR3 nucleotides read TGCGCCAGCAGCACATCTACCGGGACAGGTTCTCTTATTGGCTACACCTTC. Protein: CASSTSTGTGSLIGYTF. The full variable domain, rest sourced from reference TRBV5-1 and TRBJ1-2, is KAGVTQTPRYLIKTRGQQVTLSCSPISGHRSVSWYQQTPGQGLQFLFEYFSETQRNKGNFPGRFSGRQFSNSRSEMNVSTLELGDSALYLCASSTSTGTGSLIGYTFGSGTRLTVV.